These T cell receptor beta chains were read from a single sample in a study of blood T cell repertoires in COVID-19. Sequencing was performed with immunoSEQ multiplex PCR; in TCRdb, only in-frame clones are kept and a portion is missing. The sample comprises 26,000 or so clones, around 87% of which are singletons, and roughly 5% rests with the top ten. Sequenced sample: peripheral blood. The receptors derive from a man in his 60s with active COVID-19. CDR3s leave out the opening cysteine and the closing phenylalanine or tryptophan. The size of a clone is reported for some rows only, either as once, few or many, or as a class for expanded clones.

CDR3 length	V gene	clone size	J gene	CDR3 protein
13	TRBV2	.	TRBJ2-3	ASGPQGSRGDTQY
10	TRBV29-1	.	TRBJ1-3	SARVNGNTIY
13	TRBV5-8	.	TRBJ1-1	ASSLGHLINTEAF
11	TRBV30	.	TRBJ1-1	AWGRDRDTEAF
12	TRBV9	.	TRBJ1-1	ASSVAQGNTEAF
13	TRBV19	once	TRBJ1-1	ASSSRDRFGTEAF
14	TRBV7-9	.	TRBJ2-2	ASSLDRWGTTGELF
11	TRBV28	.	TRBJ1-2	ASRGQALGGYT
13	TRBV6-6	.	TRBJ2-3	ASRSLGTGADTQY
14	TRBV18	.	TRBJ1-4	ASSPLGPQGKEKLF
14	TRBV6-2/TRBV6-3	.	TRBJ1-5	ASSHLGTGSGQPQH
16	TRBV4-2	.	TRBJ2-1	ASSQESRETSTYNEQF
14	TRBV9	.	TRBJ2-1	ASSVSSGVGYNEQF
13	TRBV18	.	TRBJ2-7	ASSPIDGGDHEQY
13	TRBV10-3	.	TRBJ2-3	AISESGRGADTQY
11	TRBV5-1	.	TRBJ1-2	ASSLAGDYGYT
11	TRBV3-1/TRBV3-2	few	TRBJ1-2	ASSQDRGYGYT
11	TRBV4-1	.	TRBJ1-1	ASSQRGGTEAF
17	TRBV13	.	TRBJ2-6	ASSLVRDRGSTGANVLT
14	TRBV5-1	few	TRBJ1-2	ASSLGHRDTGYGYT
15	TRBV28	.	TRBJ2-2	ASSLVGTGDITGELF
12	TRBV30	.	TRBJ2-5	AWSDRGLRETQY
14	TRBV5-1	once	TRBJ1-2	ASSKNGQASYYGYT
13	TRBV18	.	TRBJ1-2	ASSDPGQQIYGYT
14	TRBV5-6	few	TRBJ2-2	ASRTDRAIDTGELF
15	TRBV3-1/TRBV3-2	.	TRBJ1-6	ASRSSAGQGRSSPLH
14	TRBV9	.	TRBJ1-1	ASSAETGAGNTEAF
12	TRBV6-5	.	TRBJ2-7	ASRTDSSPYEQY
12	TRBV28	.	TRBJ2-7	ASSTTSGVYEQY
12	TRBV15	.	TRBJ2-5	ATSRATQGISQY
12	TRBV2	.	TRBJ1-6	ASSRDRGNSPLH
14	TRBV7-9	.	TRBJ2-1	ASSPPLAGGYNEQF
11	TRBV6-5	.	TRBJ1-1	ASRGGVNTEAF
13	TRBV18	.	TRBJ2-2	ASSSTGGDTGELF
12	TRBV19	.	TRBJ1-1	ASSIVHTNTEAF
11	TRBV12-3/TRBV12-4	once	TRBJ1-2	ASSLPGRTSYT
14	TRBV7-2	.	TRBJ2-7	ASSLGQSGTGVQQY
11	TRBV7-7	.	TRBJ1-5	ASSLSVNQPQH